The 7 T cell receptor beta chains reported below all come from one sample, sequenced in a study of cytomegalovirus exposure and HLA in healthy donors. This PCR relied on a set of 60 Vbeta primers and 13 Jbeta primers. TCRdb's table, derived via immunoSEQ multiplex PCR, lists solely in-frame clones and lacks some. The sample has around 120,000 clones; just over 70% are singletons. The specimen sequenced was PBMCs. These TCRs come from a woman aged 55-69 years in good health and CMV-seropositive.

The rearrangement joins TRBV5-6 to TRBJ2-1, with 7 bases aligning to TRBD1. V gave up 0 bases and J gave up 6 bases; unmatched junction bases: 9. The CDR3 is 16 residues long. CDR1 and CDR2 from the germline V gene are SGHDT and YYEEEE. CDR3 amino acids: CASSLAVGGVFNEQFF. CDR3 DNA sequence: TGTGCCAGCAGCTTGGCCGTAGGGGGCGTATTCAATGAGCAGTTCTTC.

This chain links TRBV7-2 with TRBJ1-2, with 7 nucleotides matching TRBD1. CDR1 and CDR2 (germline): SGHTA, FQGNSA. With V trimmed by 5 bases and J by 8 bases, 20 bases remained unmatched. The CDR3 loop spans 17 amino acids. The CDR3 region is CASSLSPTRQGGGGYTF. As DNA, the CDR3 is TGTGCCAGCAGCCTGAGCCCCACCAGACAGGGCGGTGGGGGCTACACCTTC. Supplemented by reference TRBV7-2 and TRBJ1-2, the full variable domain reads GAGVSQSPSNKVTEKGKDVELRCDPISGHTALYWYRQSLGQGLEFLIYFQGNSAPDKSGLPSDRFSAERTGGSVSTLTIQRTQQEDSAVYLCASSLSPTRQGGGGYTFGSGTRLTVV.

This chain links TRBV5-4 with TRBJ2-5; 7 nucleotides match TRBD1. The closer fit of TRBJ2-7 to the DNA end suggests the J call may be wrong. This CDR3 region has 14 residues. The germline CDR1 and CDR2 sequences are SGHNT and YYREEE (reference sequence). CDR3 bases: TGTGCCAGCAGCCCAACAGGGGACTCCTACGAGCAGTACTTC. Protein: CASSPTGDSYEQYF.

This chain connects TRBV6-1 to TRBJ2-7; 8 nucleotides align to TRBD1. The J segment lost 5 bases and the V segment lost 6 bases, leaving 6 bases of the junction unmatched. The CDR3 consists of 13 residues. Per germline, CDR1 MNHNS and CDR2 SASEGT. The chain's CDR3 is CASRKTGANEQYF. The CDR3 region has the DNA TGTGCCAGCAGGAAGACAGGGGCGAACGAGCAGTACTTC.

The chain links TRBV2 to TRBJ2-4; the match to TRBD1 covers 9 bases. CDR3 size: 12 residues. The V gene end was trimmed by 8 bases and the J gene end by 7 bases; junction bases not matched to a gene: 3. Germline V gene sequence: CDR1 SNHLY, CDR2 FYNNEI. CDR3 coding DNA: TGTGCCAGCGGCGGACAGGGGAACATTCAGTACTTC. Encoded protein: CASGGQGNIQYF.

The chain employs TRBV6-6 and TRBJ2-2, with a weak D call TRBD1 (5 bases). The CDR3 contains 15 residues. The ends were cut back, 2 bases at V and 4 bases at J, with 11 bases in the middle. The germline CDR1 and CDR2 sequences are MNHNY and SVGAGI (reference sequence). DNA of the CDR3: TGTGCCAGCAGTTACGATAGGACACGCACCGGGGAGCTGTTTTTT. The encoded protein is CASSYDRTRTGELFF.

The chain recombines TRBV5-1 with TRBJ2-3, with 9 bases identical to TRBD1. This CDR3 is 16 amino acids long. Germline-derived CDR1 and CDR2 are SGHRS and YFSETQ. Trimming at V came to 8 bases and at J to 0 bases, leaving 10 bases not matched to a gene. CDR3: CASLPGQGFSTDTQYF. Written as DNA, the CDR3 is TGCGCCAGTCTACCGGGACAGGGATTTAGCACAGATACGCAGTATTTT.